The 30 T cell receptor beta chains below come from one sample, sequenced in a study of blood T cell repertoires in COVID-19. Produced via immunoSEQ multiplex PCR; TCRdb's table is partial and in-frame only. The sample has 150,000 to 200,000 clones, more than 75% seen once; the top ten hold roughly 2%. Sequences were obtained from peripheral blood. The origin of the receptors is a man in his fifties who had recovered from COVID-19.

V gene TRBV28 combines with J gene TRBJ1-3; D gene uncertain. Germline V gene sequence: CDR1 MDHEN, CDR2 SYDVKM. With 2 bases removed from V and 4 bases from J, the gap between germline ends came to 6 bases. The CDR3 has 13 amino acids. CDR3 protein: CASSLAGGNTIYF. The CDR3 nucleotides read TGTGCCAGCAGTTTAGCAGGCGGAAACACCATATATTTT. The full variable domain, its missing parts supplied by reference TRBV28 and TRBJ1-3, is DVKVTQSSRYLVKRTGEKVFLECVQDMDHENMFWYRQDPGLGLRLIYFSYDVKMKEKGDIPEGYSVSREKKERFSLILESASTNQTSMYLCASSLAGGNTIYFGEGSWLTVV.

The chain has TRBV28 and TRBJ1-6, with D possibly TRBD1 on 5 matching bases. The germline CDR1 and CDR2 sequences are MDHEN and SYDVKM. With 10 bases removed from V and 6 bases from J, the gap between germline ends came to 13 bases. The length of the CDR3 is 13 residues. CDR3: CAIRGGTNSPLHF. The CDR3 DNA reads as TGTGCCATCCGTGGGGGGACTAATTCACCCCTCCACTTT.

The chain joins TRBV27 to TRBJ2-1; TRBD1 aligns across 9 bases. The J segment lost 9 bases and the V segment lost 5 bases, leaving 8 bases of the junction unmatched. Germline loops: CDR1 MNHEY, CDR2 SMNVEV (reference sequence). The CDR3 totals 14 residues. CDR3 DNA sequence: TGTGCCAGCAGTCGATTCGTGACAGGGGGTGAGCAGTTCTTC. Amino acid sequence: CASSRFVTGGEQFF.

The chain employs TRBV7-2 and TRBJ2-7; the match to TRBD1 covers 7 bases. Germline lookup yields CDR1 SGHTA and CDR2 FQGNSA. CDR3 length: 15 residues. After removal of 7 bases from V and 3 bases from J, the junction contained 12 bases not matched to a gene. The CDR3, as DNA: TGTGCCAGCAACCCCGGATCAGGGGGTTTCTACGAGCAGTACTTC. It yields the protein CASNPGSGGFYEQYF.

V is TRBV18 and J is TRBJ2-7; the match to TRBD2 covers 11 bases. Germline values: CDR1 KGHSH, CDR2 LQKENI. The CDR3 loop spans 15 amino acids. J gave up 5 bases and V 2 bases, and 5 bases lay outside the gene matches. The CDR3 coding sequence is TGTGCCAGCTCACCAGTAGCGGGGGGGCCCGACGAGCAGTACTTC. It specifies CASSPVAGGPDEQYF. The full variable domain, its missing parts supplied by reference TRBV18 and TRBJ2-7, is NAGVMQNPRHLVRRRGQEARLRCSPMKGHSHVYWYRQLPEEGLKFMVYLQKENIIDESGMPKERFSAEFPKEGPSILRIQQVVRGDSAAYFCASSPVAGGPDEQYFGPGTRLTVT.

This CDR3 is CASSLGSGGSYNEQFF. The CDR3 bases are TGTGCCAGCAGTTTAGGTTCGGGGGGCTCCTACAATGAGCAGTTCTTC. V gene TRBV28 combines with J gene TRBJ2-1, with 7 bases identical to TRBD2. Germline CDR1 MDHEN, CDR2 SYDVKM. The CDR3 spans 16 residues. V lost 2 bases to trimming and J lost 0 bases; unmatched junction nucleotides: 4.

V usage is TRBV13 and J usage is TRBJ1-1; perhaps TRBD1 as D (5 bases). Trimming stripped 3 bases from V and 0 bases from J, with 11 bases between. This CDR3 region has 15 residues. Germline CDR1 PRHDT, CDR2 FYEKMQ (reference sequence). DNA of the CDR3: TGTGCCAGCAGCTTCAGGGTCAGGGTGAACACTGAAGCTTTCTTT. This sequence encodes CASSFRVRVNTEAFF. The whole variable domain, filled in from reference TRBV13 and TRBJ1-1, reads AAGVIQSPRHLIKEKRETATLKCYPIPRHDTVYWYQQGPGQDPQFLISFYEKMQSDKGSIPDRFSAQQFSDYHSELNMSSLELGDSALYFCASSFRVRVNTEAFFGQGTRLTVV.

Turning to this clone: At one end the junction does not follow the germline gene, possibly because of a read error. The chain combines TRBV7-8 with TRBJ1-5, with 7 bases aligning to TRBD1. The CDR3 is 12 residues long. Germline lookup yields CDR1 SGHVS and CDR2 FQNEAQ. The CDR3, as DNA: TGTGCCAGCAGCTTAGCGACAGGGCCCCTGCATTTT. It specifies CASSLATGPLHF.

The gene calls are TRBV14 and TRBJ1-4; the match to TRBD1 covers 10 bases. There are 15 residues in the CDR3. CDR1 is SGHDN, CDR2 FVKESK, per germline. V gave up 3 bases and J gave up 8 bases; unmatched junction bases: 6. The CDR3 bases are TGTGCCAGCAGCCATTTCCGGGACAGGGGCGAAAAACTGTTTTTT. Translated, it gives CASSHFRDRGEKLFF.

The V call is TRBV7-9, the J call TRBJ2-5; the match to TRBD2 covers 11 bases. The CDR3 extends over 16 amino acids. The V segment lost 4 bases and the J segment 4 bases; nucleotides outside the gene matches: 8. Germline V gene sequence: CDR1 SEHNR, CDR2 FQNEAQ (reference sequence). In DNA, the CDR3 is TGTGCCAGCAGCTCGACTAGCGGGAAGTCTAGAGAGACCCAGTACTTC. Translation: CASSSTSGKSRETQYF.

The genes are TRBV6-2 or TRBV6-3 and TRBJ2-1; TRBD1 is a possible D gene (6 bases). The CDR3 has 14 amino acids. The ends were cut back, 4 bases at V and 15 bases at J, with 22 bases in the middle. Germline values: CDR1 MNHEY, CDR2 SVGEGT. The chain's CDR3 is CASSSPHGTIKWFF. Written as DNA, the CDR3 is TGTGCCAGCAGTTCGCCACACGGGACAATTAAATGGTTCTTC.

The chain combines TRBV12-3 or TRBV12-4 with TRBJ1-1, with D unclear. The CDR3 length is 13 residues. Between the trimmed V and J ends, which lost 4 bases and 3 bases, there was a span of 9 bases. The CDR3 bases are TGTGCCAGCAGTTCCCGACGGGACACTGAAGCTTTCTTT. Its translation is CASSSRRDTEAFF.

This clone was picked up a small number of times. CDR3 sequence: CASSQSRDRGLHSYNEQFF. As DNA, the CDR3 is TGTGCCAGCAGCCAGTCCCGGGACAGGGGCTTACACTCCTACAATGAGCAGTTCTTC. This chain joins TRBV7-8 and TRBJ2-1, with 10 bases that match TRBD1. Germline V gene sequence: CDR1 SGHVS, CDR2 FQNEAQ. The CDR3 extends over 19 amino acids. With 5 bases clipped from V and 0 bases from J, the junction kept 13 bases outside the gene matches. The entire variable domain, with the rest obtained from reference TRBV7-8 and TRBJ2-1, is as follows: GAGVSQSPRYKVAKRGQDVALRCDPISGHVSLFWYQQALGQGPEFLTYFQNEAQLDKSGLPSDRFFAERPEGSVSTLKIQRTQQEDSAVYLCASSQSRDRGLHSYNEQFFGPGTRLTVL.

The V gene is TRBV19, the J gene TRBJ2-1, with D perhaps matching TRBD1 (6 bases). This CDR3 contains 16 residues. Germline assignment: CDR1 LNHDA and CDR2 SQIVND (reference sequence). V was pared by 6 bases and J by 6 bases, with 21 bases between. CDR3 sequence: CASRGSGTPNGNEQFF. CDR3 bases: TGTGCCAGTAGGGGGTCCGGGACACCAAACGGCAATGAGCAGTTCTTC.

The CDR3 region has the DNA TGTGCCAGCAGTAACAGCCAAGAGACCCAGTACTTC. It is translated as CASSNSQETQYF. This chain uses TRBV11-2 with TRBJ2-5; D gene uncertain. CDR1 SGHAT and CDR2 FQNNGV come from the germline V gene. V gave up 6 bases and J gave up 1 base, with 6 bases separating them. This CDR3 comprises 12 residues.

The V gene is TRBV6-5, the J gene TRBJ1-6; no definite D call. CDR3 length: 15 amino acids. Germline CDR1 reads MNHEY; CDR2 reads SVGAGI. Trimming left V 6 bases short and J 5 bases short, with 14 bases between. The CDR3, as DNA: TGTGCCAGCAGGGTGAACGGGAGGGATAATTCACCCCTCCACTTT. As protein: CASRVNGRDNSPLHF.

The chain couples TRBV6-4 to TRBJ2-1; 10 nucleotides align to TRBD2. V gave up 6 bases and J gave up 3 bases; unmatched junction bases: 8. Germline loops: CDR1 MRHNA, CDR2 SNTAGT. This CDR3 comprises 16 residues. The DNA for the CDR3 is TGTGCCAGCAGGGAAGTAGCGGGGGGACTCTACAATGAGCAGTTCTTC. Amino acid sequence: CASREVAGGLYNEQFF.

The chain joins TRBV6-5 to TRBJ2-7; 7 nucleotides agree with TRBD1. The germline CDR1 and CDR2 sequences are MNHEY and SVGAGI. The CDR3 is 14 residues long. Trimming took 4 bases from V and 5 from J; bases not matched to a gene: 8. The CDR3 loop reads CASSSGTVIDEQYF. The CDR3, as DNA: TGTGCCAGCAGTTCCGGGACAGTTATCGACGAGCAGTACTTC.

The chain is built from TRBV28 and TRBJ2-6; the D gene is possibly TRBD2 (6 bases). CDR3 length equals 18 residues. Germline CDR1 reads MDHEN; CDR2 reads SYDVKM. V was shortened by 4 bases and J by 3 bases, with 19 bases between the two germline ends. CDR3 loop: CASSSIPGLSSGANVLTF. The CDR3 bases are TGTGCCAGCAGTTCCATTCCGGGACTGTCTAGTGGGGCCAACGTCCTGACTTTC.

The chain joins TRBV5-1 to TRBJ2-7, with 7 bases that match TRBD1. Looked up from germline, CDR1 is SGHRS and CDR2 is YFSETQ. Unmatched junction bases numbered 7, after V lost 3 bases and J lost 1 base. This CDR3 spans 15 amino acids. The chain's CDR3 is CASSSNRGVSYEQYF. The CDR3 nucleotides are TGCGCCAGCAGCTCCAACAGGGGAGTTTCCTACGAGCAGTACTTC.

This chain links TRBV19 with TRBJ1-4; 11 bases are shared with TRBD1. CDR3 length: 13 amino acids. The V and J ends lost 9 bases and 8 bases, in that order; junction bases with no gene match: 5. Germline CDR1 LNHDA, CDR2 SQIVND (reference sequence). In nucleotides, the CDR3 is TGTGCCAGCAGGGACAGGGGGGACGAAAAACTGTTTTTT. Translating gives CASRDRGDEKLFF.

The V and J genes are TRBV6-6 and TRBJ1-2; a possible D gene is TRBD1 (5 bases). Trimming removed 2 bases at V and 7 bases at J, with 14 bases between. Germline CDR1 MNHNY, CDR2 SVGAGI (reference sequence). The CDR3 spans 14 residues. The CDR3 loop is CASSYTQGIRGYTF. Written as DNA, the CDR3 is TGTGCCAGCAGTTACACGCAGGGTATTCGTGGCTACACCTTC.

The chain is built from TRBV14 and TRBJ2-2; 9 nucleotides match TRBD1. The CDR3 extends over 16 amino acids. The V gene's germline CDR1 is SGHDN and CDR2 FVKESK. J gave up 4 bases and V 4 bases, and 7 bases lay outside the gene matches. The CDR3 protein is CASSRGTGKITGELFF. CDR3 bases: TGTGCCAGCAGCCGAGGGACAGGGAAAATCACCGGGGAGCTGTTTTTT.

The V and J genes are TRBV6-2 or TRBV6-3 and TRBJ2-7; no firm D call. The CDR3 runs 11 residues. Trimming stripped 5 bases from V and 2 bases from J, with 4 bases between. Looked up from germline, CDR1 is MNHEY and CDR2 is SVGEGT. As DNA, the CDR3 is TGTGCCAGCAGTCTAACCTACGAGCAGTACTTC. Protein sequence: CASSLTYEQYF.

This chain links TRBV5-6 with TRBJ2-7; D is unclear. CDR1 is SGHDT and CDR2 is YYEEEE in the germline V gene. The CDR3 is 12 residues long. The germline V and J ends were trimmed by 3 bases and 6 bases, with 10 bases remaining between them. CDR3 DNA sequence: TGTGCCAGCAGCTGGCAGAGGAGCGAGCAGTACTTC. It codes for CASSWQRSEQYF.

This clone was recorded once. This chain connects TRBV7-2 to TRBJ2-3, with D perhaps matching TRBD2 (6 bases). CDR3 length: 14 residues. The V end lost 5 bases, the J end lost 3 bases, and 12 bases lay between the germline ends. Germline CDR1 is SGHTA and CDR2 is FQGNSA. The CDR3 sequence: CASSRRGQTDTQYF. CDR3 DNA sequence: TGTGCCAGCAGCAGGCGGGGTCAGACAGATACGCAGTATTTT.

The gene calls are TRBV9 and TRBJ2-1; 7 bases map to TRBD2. The germline V gene encodes CDR1 SGDLS and CDR2 YYNGEE. This CDR3 has 14 residues. The ends lost 3 bases at V and 7 bases at J; junction bases unmatched: 7. The CDR3 DNA sequence: TGTGCCAGCAGCGCTGCTTGGGGGGGGAATGAGCAGTTCTTC. As protein: CASSAAWGGNEQFF.

This chain uses TRBV27 with TRBJ2-1, with TRBD2 matching 12 bases. CDR1 MNHEY and CDR2 SMNVEV come from the germline V gene (reference sequence). This CDR3 is 14 amino acids long. V was clipped by 6 bases and J by 9 bases; unmatched bases: 6. CDR3 sequence: CASRPSGGASEQFF. For the CDR3, the DNA is TGTGCCAGCAGGCCTAGCGGGGGGGCCAGTGAGCAGTTCTTC.

The rearrangement links TRBV9 to TRBJ2-3; TRBD2 matches 11 bases. This CDR3 region has 15 residues. V was pared by 0 bases and J by 11 bases, with 8 bases of the junction left unmatched. Germline V gene sequence: CDR1 SGDLS, CDR2 YYNGEE. CDR3 DNA: TGTGCCAGCAGCGTAGAGGGTAGCGGGGGGGCTGAGCAGTATTTT. Its protein product is CASSVEGSGGAEQYF.

Notes on this clone: The identical CDR3 is also encoded by other nucleotide sequences in the sample. J is TRBJ2-7 and V is TRBV5-1; D is uncertain. The germline V gene has CDR1 SGHRS and CDR2 YFSETQ. Trimming took 0 bases from V and 0 from J, leaving 7 bases between them. The CDR3 is 14 residues long. CDR3 protein: CASSLVAGSYEQYF. Here the CDR3 DNA reads TGCGCCAGCAGCTTGGTCGCAGGCTCCTACGAGCAGTACTTC.